The 25 T cell receptor beta chains given below trace back to one sample, sequenced in a study of blood T cell repertoires in COVID-19. The repertoire was sequenced with immunoSEQ multiplex PCR; TCRdb's copy has only in-frame clones and lacks some. The table records about 410,000 clones, roughly 91% of them present only once. The sample comprised PBMCs or T cells enriched from blood (not recorded which). Source of these receptors: a man between 18 and 29 years old who had recovered from COVID-19.

The chain joins TRBV5-1 to TRBJ2-3; TRBD1 aligns across 10 bases. Trimming at V came to 4 bases and at J to 4 bases, leaving 6 bases not matched to a gene. The germline gives CDR1 SGHRS, CDR2 YFSETQ. This CDR3 contains 15 residues. CDR3 nucleotide sequence: TGCGCCAGCAGCACCGGGACAGGGGTGGCAGATACGCAGTATTTT. Translating gives CASSTGTGVADTQYF. The complete variable domain, with remaining parts taken from reference TRBV5-1 and TRBJ2-3, reads KAGVTQTPRYLIKTRGQQVTLSCSPISGHRSVSWYQQTPGQGLQFLFEYFSETQRNKGNFPGRFSGRQFSNSRSEMNVSTLELGDSALYLCASSTGTGVADTQYFGPGTRLTVL.

The gene calls are TRBV10-3 and TRBJ2-7; 8 bases align to TRBD2. V lost 0 bases to trimming and J lost 6 bases; unmatched junction nucleotides: 13. Germline CDR1 ENHRY, CDR2 SYGVKD. This CDR3 contains 17 residues. CDR3 residues: CAISESSQRERRGEQYF. The CDR3 DNA reads TGTGCCATCAGTGAGTCTTCCCAGCGGGAGCGTCGTGGCGAGCAGTACTTC.

The chain links TRBV5-4 to TRBJ1-6, with D perhaps matching TRBD1 (6 bases). V dropped 4 bases and J dropped 6 bases, with 20 bases sitting between them. There are 17 residues in the CDR3. CDR1 and CDR2 from the germline V gene are SGHNT and YYREEE (reference sequence). Written as DNA, the CDR3 is TGTGCCAGCAGCCCAACCCGGGTGGGCAGGGGTAATTCACCCCTCCACTTT. It encodes CASSPTRVGRGNSPLHF.

The chain links TRBV10-3 to TRBJ2-7, with a tentative D call TRBD2 (6 bases). The CDR3 is 14 residues long. Germline values: CDR1 ENHRY, CDR2 SYGVKD. V was pared by 10 bases and J by 5 bases, with 21 bases between. Here the CDR3 DNA reads TGTGCCACCAGGGACGGGACTGTGGGGCACGAGCAGTACTTC. Protein product: CATRDGTVGHEQYF.

CDR3 nucleotides: TGTGCCACCAGTGATTCTGCAGGGCGTGGTGAAAAACTGTTTTTT. Its translation: CATSDSAGRGEKLFF. V gene TRBV24-1 combines with J gene TRBJ1-4, with a possible D match to TRBD1 (5 bases). Per germline, CDR1 KGHDR and CDR2 SFDVKD. The CDR3 has 15 residues. V was shortened by 2 bases and J by 7 bases, with 13 bases between the two germline ends.

J is TRBJ1-1 and V is TRBV24-1; 8 bases align to TRBD1. The germline CDR1 and CDR2 sequences are KGHDR and SFDVKD. The CDR3 is 15 amino acids. The trim removed 5 bases at V and 6 bases at J, leaving 10 bases unmatched. CDR3 sequence reads: CATSANGQGMAEAFF. Written as DNA, the CDR3 is TGTGCCACCAGTGCCAATGGACAGGGTATGGCTGAAGCTTTCTTT.

The chain recombines TRBV5-1 with TRBJ1-6; 8 bases align to TRBD1. The V gene's germline CDR1 is SGHRS and CDR2 YFSETQ. The CDR3 spans 16 residues. The V gene end was trimmed by 0 bases and the J gene end by 7 bases; junction bases not matched to a gene: 6. The DNA for the CDR3 is TGCGCCAGCAGCTTGGCCTTTGGACAGGGCAATTCACCCCTCCACTTT. Protein sequence: CASSLAFGQGNSPLHF. Variable domain in full (rest from reference TRBV5-1 and TRBJ1-6): KAGVTQTPRYLIKTRGQQVTLSCSPISGHRSVSWYQQTPGQGLQFLFEYFSETQRNKGNFPGRFSGRQFSNSRSEMNVSTLELGDSALYLCASSLAFGQGNSPLHFGNGTRLTVT.

The CDR3 bases are TGTGCCAGCAGTTTATCACCAGGGCCGTACGATGGCTACACCTTC. Translation: CASSLSPGPYDGYTF. J is TRBJ1-2 and V is TRBV27; tentative D call: TRBD1 (5 bases). V shed 0 bases and J shed 6 bases, with 14 bases lying between them. CDR1 is MNHEY, CDR2 SMNVEV, per germline (reference sequence). There are 15 residues in the CDR3.

This chain connects TRBV10-3 to TRBJ1-4, with no clear D. This CDR3 region has 12 residues. Germline loops: CDR1 ENHRY, CDR2 SYGVKD. The V end lost 8 bases, the J end lost 8 bases, and 12 bases lay between the germline ends. CDR3 loop: CAIGLSGEKLFF. The CDR3 DNA sequence: TGTGCCATCGGACTTTCGGGAGAAAAACTGTTTTTT.

V gene TRBV7-9 combines with J gene TRBJ1-5, with D perhaps TRBD1 (5 bases). Germline-derived CDR1 and CDR2 are SEHNR and FQNEAQ (reference sequence). The V and J ends lost 10 bases and 3 bases respectively, with 22 bases between them. CDR3 length equals 16 residues. CDR3 sequence reads: CAIELRGRGINQPQHF. The CDR3 nucleotides read TGTGCCATCGAGTTAAGGGGCCGTGGGATCAATCAGCCCCAGCATTTT. The variable domain in full, with the rest retrieved from reference TRBV7-9 and TRBJ1-5, is DTGVSQNPRHKITKRGQNVTFRCDPISEHNRLYWYRQTLGQGPEFLTYFQNEAQLEKSRLLSDRFSAERPKGSFSTLEIQRTEQGDSAMYLCAIELRGRGINQPQHFGDGTRLSIL.

The count of this clone is one. V and J are TRBV19 and TRBJ2-3, with D possibly being TRBD2 (6 bases). The ends were cut back, 1 base at V and 6 bases at J, with 8 bases in the middle. Looked up from germline, CDR1 is LNHDA and CDR2 is SQIVND (reference sequence). There are 13 residues in the CDR3. The CDR3 reads CASSIGGGDTQYF. CDR3 nucleotide sequence: TGTGCCAGTAGTATAGGTGGGGGGGATACGCAGTATTTT.

CDR3 nucleotides: TGTGCCAGCAGCCAAGTCCAGGGTCCCGACGGCTACACCTTC. Protein sequence: CASSQVQGPDGYTF. The V gene is TRBV3-1 (or the pseudogene TRBV3-2), the J gene TRBJ1-2; tentative D call: TRBD1 (5 bases). The CDR3 is 14 residues long. Trimming removed 1 base from V and 8 bases from J, with 14 bases in between. CDR1 LGHDT and CDR2 YNNKEL come from the germline V gene (reference sequence).

The chain is built from TRBV4-1 and TRBJ1-5; D possibly corresponds to TRBD1 (5 bases). CDR1 and CDR2 (germline): MGHRA, YSYEKL. The V gene lost 0 bases and the J gene lost 6 bases, with 12 bases spanning the gap. The CDR3 runs 15 residues. The CDR3 loop is CASSQEVTGVQPQHF. The DNA of the CDR3 is TGCGCCAGCAGCCAAGAGGTCACAGGCGTTCAGCCCCAGCATTTT.

The rearrangement joins TRBV18 to TRBJ2-2; tentative D call: TRBD1 (5 bases). V lost 3 bases, J lost 5 bases, and 19 bases lay in between. The CDR3 is made up of 17 amino acids. Germline assignment: CDR1 KGHSH and CDR2 LQKENI. In nucleotides, the CDR3 is TGTGCCAGCTCACCGGCCTCTGGACAAGGGATAACCGGGGAGCTGTTTTTT. Its protein product is CASSPASGQGITGELFF.

The gene calls are TRBV10-2 and TRBJ2-1; weak D call: TRBD2 (5 bases). Germline V gene lookup returns CDR1 WSHSY and CDR2 SAAADI. Trimming stripped 0 bases from V and 9 bases from J, with 9 bases between. This CDR3 is 13 amino acids long. CDR3 residues: CASSESRAAEQFF. DNA for the CDR3: TGCGCCAGCAGTGAGTCGAGGGCAGCTGAGCAGTTCTTC.

The genes are TRBV12-5 and TRBJ1-5; D possibly corresponds to TRBD1 (6 bases). The CDR3 is 16 amino acids. V lost 6 bases to trimming and J lost 2 bases, with 17 bases between them. CDR1 and CDR2 from the germline V gene are LGHNT and FRNRAP. CDR3: CASGRTEGQRNQPQHF. The DNA of the CDR3 is TGTGCTAGTGGCCGGACGGAAGGACAGCGCAATCAGCCCCAGCATTTT.

CDR3 sequence: CASSAISGRSYNEQFF. The CDR3 DNA follows: TGTGCCAGCAGCGCGATTAGCGGGAGGTCCTACAATGAGCAGTTCTTC. The chain joins TRBV11-2 to TRBJ2-1; 10 nucleotides align to TRBD2. Germline V gene sequence: CDR1 SGHAT, CDR2 FQNNGV. The CDR3 is made up of 16 amino acids. The V gene end was trimmed by 5 bases and the J gene end by 1 base; junction bases not matched to a gene: 5.

The gene calls are TRBV6-5 and TRBJ1-5, with 8 bases fitting TRBD1. In germline, CDR1 is MNHEY, CDR2 SVGAGI. V dropped 6 bases and J dropped 4; count of bases not matched to a gene: 2. CDR3 length: 13 amino acids. The CDR3 protein is CASRRTGNQPQHF. The CDR3 nucleotides read TGTGCCAGCAGAAGGACAGGGAATCAGCCCCAGCATTTT.

The V call is TRBV28, the J call TRBJ2-3; TRBD2 matches at 7 bases. CDR3 length: 15 amino acids. The V gene end was trimmed by 3 bases and the J gene end by 6 bases; junction bases not matched to a gene: 9. Germline V gene lookup returns CDR1 MDHEN and CDR2 SYDVKM. In DNA form, the CDR3 reads TGTGCCAGCAGTTTTCAGCGGGATTTAGGGGATACGCAGTATTTT. Residues: CASSFQRDLGDTQYF.

The chain employs TRBV7-9 and TRBJ2-1; D is possibly TRBD2 (6 bases). Germline V gives CDR1 SEHNR, CDR2 FQNEAQ (reference sequence). CDR3 length: 15 residues. The germline V and J ends were trimmed by 4 bases and 3 bases, with 13 bases remaining between them. The CDR3 nucleotides read TGTGCCAGCAGCTCAGAGGGACTTGTCTACAATGAGCAGTTCTTC. The encoded protein is CASSSEGLVYNEQFF.

The chain recombines TRBV5-1 with TRBJ1-5; D ambiguous. The CDR3 is made up of 13 amino acids. V was clipped by 1 base and J by 5 bases, with 7 bases between them. Germline V gene sequence: CDR1 SGHRS, CDR2 YFSETQ. The DNA of the CDR3 is TGCGCCAGCAGCTTGTTCCCCGATCAGCCCCAGCATTTT. It yields the protein CASSLFPDQPQHF.

Only a few counts were recorded for this clone. The genes are TRBV5-1 and TRBJ2-7; possible D gene TRBD1, 5 bases. The CDR3 length is 13 residues. Germline-derived CDR1 and CDR2 are SGHRS and YFSETQ. Trimming removed 4 bases at V and 4 bases at J, with 12 bases between. The chain's CDR3 is CASSGSAGYEQYF. CDR3 coding DNA: TGCGCCAGCAGCGGCTCTGCAGGGTACGAGCAGTACTTC.

This chain joins TRBV19 and TRBJ2-3; TRBD2 aligns across 15 bases. The germline V gene encodes CDR1 LNHDA and CDR2 SQIVND (reference sequence). Unmatched junction bases numbered 10, after V lost 11 bases and J lost 4 bases. This CDR3 has 16 amino acids. In DNA, the CDR3 is TGTGCCTCGACCTGGGGACTAGCGGGAGGTGCAGATACGCAGTATTTT. This translates into CASTWGLAGGADTQYF.

The chain joins TRBV27 to TRBJ1-6; D possibly corresponds to TRBD1 (5 bases). This CDR3 spans 15 amino acids. Germline V gene lookup returns CDR1 MNHEY and CDR2 SMNVEV (reference sequence). Trimming took off 0 bases at V and 6 bases at J, with 9 bases between the two ends. Here the CDR3 DNA reads TGTGCCAGCAGTTTATCAGGGGCCCGTAATTCACCCCTCCACTTT. Its protein product is CASSLSGARNSPLHF.

The V call is TRBV27, the J call TRBJ1-2; TRBD1 might be the D (6 bases). CDR1 and CDR2 from the germline V gene are MNHEY and SMNVEV (reference sequence). Trimming cost V 5 bases and J 4 bases, with 14 bases left between them. The CDR3 covers 14 residues. CDR3 amino acids: CASSPEGGAYGYTF. CDR3 bases: TGTGCCAGCAGTCCCGAGGGGGGGGCCTATGGCTACACCTTC.